The rows below give T cell receptor beta chains drawn from one sample of a study of T cells in Graves' hyperthyroidism and ophthalmopathy. Each CDR3 protein is one row after TCRdb ran MiXCR on the multiplex PCR reads. The sample shows around 300,000 distinct CDR3 sequences, approximately 16% of them seen only once. Sequenced material: blood. These receptors all come from a woman aged 45-59 years with Graves' hyperthyroidism that later progressed to Graves' ophthalmopathy. CDR3s include the opening cysteine and the closing phenylalanine or tryptophan. Each record gives: V gene, D gene, clone size, J gene, CDR3 protein, CDR3 DNA. D genes are given only for firm matches. The listing skips clone size in some rows; elsewhere it reads once, few, many or a size class.

TRBV14,.,.,TRBJ1-1,CASSHTGRARAFF,TGTGCCAGCAGCCATACAGGGCGGGCTCGGGCTTTCTTT
TRBV28,.,many,TRBJ2-3,CASSPLGPSTDTQYF,TGTGCCAGCAGTCCCCTTGGTCCTAGCACAGATACGCAGTATTTT
TRBV19,.,many,TRBJ2-5,CASTSGTLETQYF,TGTGCCAGTACCTCCGGGACCTTAGAGACCCAGTACTTC
TRBV5-1,.,few,TRBJ1-2,CASSGLTNYGYTF,TGCGCCAGCTCGGGACTCACTAACTATGGCTACACCTTC
TRBV14,.,many,TRBJ2-2,CASSQVGSTGELFF,TGTGCCAGCAGCCAAGTAGGAAGCACCGGGGAGCTGTTTTTT
TRBV28,.,many,TRBJ2-4,CASTPWGQGGLENIQYF,TGTGCCAGCACCCCCTGGGGGCAGGGGGGCTTGGAAAACATTCAGTACTTC
TRBV6-1,.,.,TRBJ2-2,CASRVNTGELFF,TGTGCCAGCCGGGTGAACACCGGGGAGCTGTTTTTT
TRBV29-1,TRBD1,many,TRBJ1-1,CSSPGQGDTEAFF,TGCAGCTCACCGGGACAGGGGGACACTGAAGCTTTCTTT
TRBV11-2,.,many,TRBJ2-7,CASSPTFNEQYF,TGTGCCAGCAGCCCAACGTTTAACGAGCAGTACTTC
TRBV19,.,many,TRBJ1-5,CASSMDGRNQPQHF,TGTGCCAGTAGTATGGACGGCCGGAATCAGCCCCAGCATTTT
TRBV5-1,TRBD1,few,TRBJ2-3,CASTGTGWTDTQYF,TGCGCCAGCACCGGGACAGGGTGGACAGATACGCAGTATTTT
TRBV9,.,many,TRBJ1-4,CASSGPDSWNEKLFF,TGTGCCAGCAGCGGACCGGACAGCTGGAATGAAAAACTGTTTTTT
TRBV7-3,.,many,TRBJ2-1,CASSLHLGEQFF,TGTGCCAGCAGCCTTCACCTCGGGGAGCAGTTCTTC
TRBV10-3,TRBD1,many,TRBJ2-2,CAISRQGANTGELFF,TGTGCCATCAGTCGACAGGGGGCGAACACCGGGGAGCTGTTTTTT
TRBV18,TRBD2,few,TRBJ2-1,CASSPQGLAGGSYNEQFF,TGTGCCAGCTCACCTCAGGGACTAGCGGGAGGGTCGTACAATGAGCAGTTCTTC
TRBV20-1,.,many,TRBJ1-1,CSAGGWVNTEAFF,TGCAGTGCGGGGGGGTGGGTGAACACTGAAGCTTTCTTT
TRBV11-2,.,many,TRBJ2-7,CASSLGTNYEQYF,TGTGCCAGCAGCTTAGGGACAAACTACGAGCAGTACTTC
TRBV7-9,.,many,TRBJ2-7,CASSLGGTYEQYF,TGTGCCAGCAGCTTAGGAGGAACCTACGAGCAGTACTTC
TRBV25-1,TRBD2,few,TRBJ2-7,CASGGTSGKYEQYF,TGTGCCAGCGGAGGGACTAGCGGGAAGTACGAGCAGTACTTC
TRBV28,TRBD2,many,TRBJ2-5,CASSPLAGVVETQYF,TGTGCCAGCAGCCCACTAGCGGGAGTGGTGGAGACCCAGTACTTC
TRBV18,TRBD1,many,TRBJ2-1,CASSPGQGAVNEQFF,TGTGCCAGCTCACCGGGACAGGGGGCCGTCAATGAGCAGTTCTTC
TRBV2,.,many,TRBJ2-7,CASGRQGNYEQYF,TGTGCCAGCGGACGGCAGGGGAACTACGAGCAGTACTTC
TRBV20-1,TRBD1,many,TRBJ2-7,CSAGRDRVSEQYF,TGCAGTGCGGGACGGGACAGGGTTTCCGAGCAGTACTTC
TRBV10-1,.,.,TRBJ2-2,CASSAYRDAGELFF,TGCGCCAGCAGTGCTTACAGGGACGCCGGGGAGCTGTTTTTT
TRBV5-1,.,many,TRBJ2-1,CASSSGPLVEQFF,TGCGCCAGCAGCTCCGGACCTCTCGTAGAGCAGTTCTTC
TRBV20-1,TRBD2,many,TRBJ2-3,CSARELAGASSTDTQYF,TGCAGTGCTAGAGAATTGGCGGGAGCCTCTAGCACAGATACGCAGTATTTT
TRBV18,.,many,TRBJ2-7,CASSPRSGVPGYEQYF,TGTGCCAGCTCACCACGCTCGGGAGTCCCTGGCTACGAGCAGTACTTC
TRBV10-1,.,many,TRBJ2-2,CASSESRGETGELFF,TGCGCCAGCAGTGAGTCGAGGGGTGAGACCGGGGAGCTGTTTTTT
TRBV5-1,TRBD2,.,TRBJ2-1,CASTVGLAVNEQFF,TGCGCCAGCACAGTGGGACTAGCAGTCAATGAGCAGTTCTTC
TRBV18,.,many,TRBJ2-1,CASSLSFADEQFF,TGTGCCAGCTCACTTAGTTTTGCCGATGAGCAGTTCTTC
TRBV5-6,.,many,TRBJ2-1,CASSLRARNGVYNEQFF,TGTGCCAGCAGCCTGCGGGCTAGGAACGGGGTCTACAATGAGCAGTTCTTC
TRBV28,.,many,TRBJ2-7,CASSLGHSYEQYF,TGTGCCAGCAGTTTGGGTCACTCTTACGAGCAGTACTTC
TRBV15,.,many,TRBJ2-3,CATSRDSGTQYF,TGTGCCACCAGCAGAGATAGCGGTACGCAGTATTTT
TRBV20-1,.,many,TRBJ2-3,CSARVLGEWTDTQYF,TGCAGTGCTAGAGTGTTAGGGGAGTGGACAGATACGCAGTATTTT
TRBV7-9,.,many,TRBJ2-1,CASKVASVHEQFF,TGTGCCAGCAAAGTGGCTAGCGTGCATGAGCAGTTCTTC
TRBV28,TRBD2,many,TRBJ2-2,CASSPRTSGKAGELFF,TGTGCCAGCAGTCCAAGGACTAGCGGGAAGGCCGGGGAGCTGTTTTTT
TRBV6-1,TRBD2,many,TRBJ2-3,CASSEFLAGITDTQYF,TGTGCCAGCAGTGAATTTCTAGCGGGTATCACAGATACGCAGTATTTT
TRBV7-9,.,many,TRBJ1-4,CASSLAPKKLFF,TGTGCCAGCAGCTTAGCCCCGAAAAAACTGTTTTTT
TRBV4-1,.,.,TRBJ2-1,CASSQDPNNEQFF,TGCGCCAGCAGCCAAGATCCTAACAATGAGCAGTTCTTC
TRBV5-6,.,few,TRBJ2-7,CASSLLSDEQYF,TGTGCCAGCAGCTTGCTTTCGGACGAGCAGTACTTC
TRBV6-1,.,.,TRBJ1-2,CASSTRDNNGYTF,TGTGCCAGCAGCACCCGGGACAACAATGGCTACACCTTC
TRBV10-2,TRBD1,.,TRBJ1-5,CASSDTGGRPQHF,TGCGCCAGCAGCGATACAGGGGGCCGGCCCCAGCATTTT
TRBV6-2/TRBV6-3,.,many,TRBJ1-5,CASRARGGTQPQHF,TGTGCCAGCAGGGCCAGGGGAGGAACTCAGCCCCAGCATTTT
TRBV20-1,TRBD1,many,TRBJ2-1,CSAGGGTGTYNEQFF,TGCAGTGCTGGGGGTGGGACAGGAACTTACAATGAGCAGTTCTTC
TRBV11-2,.,many,TRBJ2-2,CASSAFRNTGELFF,TGTGCCAGCAGCGCGTTCAGGAACACCGGGGAGCTGTTTTTT
TRBV3-1,.,many,TRBJ1-1,CASSQRGLYTEAFF,TGTGCCAGCAGCCAAAGGGGCCTTTACACTGAAGCTTTCTTT
TRBV25-1,.,.,TRBJ2-1,CASSDWSGNEQFF,TGTGCCAGCAGTGACTGGAGCGGCAATGAGCAGTTCTTC
TRBV28,TRBD1,many,TRBJ1-1,CASIPRTGRTEAFF,TGTGCCAGCATCCCCCGGACAGGCCGCACTGAAGCTTTCTTT
TRBV28,.,many,TRBJ2-1,CASLSYNEQFF,TGTGCCAGCTTAAGCTACAATGAGCAGTTCTTC
TRBV28,.,.,TRBJ1-1,CASSPPWQDLNTEAFF,TGTGCCAGCAGCCCCCCCTGGCAGGATCTGAACACTGAAGCTTTCTTT
TRBV2,.,many,TRBJ2-1,CASRQGTYNEQFF,TGTGCCAGCAGACAGGGCACCTACAATGAGCAGTTCTTC
TRBV10-2,.,.,TRBJ1-5,CASTGRGSQPQHF,TGCGCCAGCACGGGCAGGGGAAGTCAGCCCCAGCATTTT
TRBV6-1,.,.,TRBJ2-5,CASSDSTPQETQYF,TGTGCCAGCAGTGATTCAACCCCCCAAGAGACCCAGTACTTC
TRBV28,.,many,TRBJ2-3,CASRALAGTDTQYF,TGTGCCAGCCGTGCTTTGGCGGGCACAGATACGCAGTATTTT
TRBV20-1,.,many,TRBJ1-1,CSASGSGVKAFF,TGCAGTGCTAGTGGGTCGGGGGTTAAGGCTTTCTTT